Shown below are 5 T cell receptor beta chains from a single sample sequenced in a study of blood T cell repertoires in COVID-19. Assay: immunoSEQ multiplex PCR; the TCRdb copy retains only in-frame clones and omits some. The table lists 130,000 to 150,000 clones, roughly 88% of them singletons, with about 1.7% in the top ten. The sequenced material came from peripheral blood. Receptor source: a woman between 45 and 65 years old with acute or convalescent COVID-19.

CDR3 DNA sequence: TGTGCCAGCAGCGTGGGGCCGACAGGGGCATCGAGGAACACCGGGGAGCTGTTTTTT. Protein: CASSVGPTGASRNTGELFF. J is TRBJ2-2 and V is TRBV9, with 8 bases lining up with TRBD1. The CDR3 totals 19 residues. The V gene's germline CDR1 is SGDLS and CDR2 YYNGEE. J was trimmed by 1 base and V by 2 bases; bases with no gene match: 13.

V is TRBV19 and J is TRBJ2-6, with D perhaps TRBD1 (5 bases). CDR3 length: 14 residues. V was trimmed by 10 bases and J by 9 bases, leaving 19 bases between them. Germline V lookup: CDR1 LNHDA, CDR2 SQIVND (reference sequence). This chain's CDR3 is CATSLTRVVNVLTF. The DNA of the CDR3 is TGTGCCACCAGCCTAACCAGGGTTGTCAACGTCCTGACTTTC.

The genes are TRBV18 and TRBJ2-2; D uncertain. This CDR3 region has 15 residues. Trimming took off 2 bases at V and 2 bases at J, with 9 bases between the two ends. Germline V gene lookup returns CDR1 KGHSH and CDR2 LQKENI. The CDR3: CASSPGQINTGELFF. CDR3 in DNA: TGTGCCAGCTCACCAGGCCAGATTAACACCGGGGAGCTGTTTTTT.

This clone was seen only once. The chain's CDR3 is CATSDRDTDSNQPQHF. The CDR3 region has the DNA TGTGCCACCAGTGATCGGGACACGGATAGCAATCAGCCCCAGCATTTT. The V gene is TRBV24-1, the J gene TRBJ1-5, with a tentative D call TRBD1 (6 bases). The CDR3 is made up of 16 amino acids. The V end was cut by 3 bases, the J end by 0 bases, with 11 bases between. Germline V gives CDR1 KGHDR, CDR2 SFDVKD.

This chain uses TRBV3-1 (or the pseudogene TRBV3-2) with TRBJ2-3; 10 positions agree with TRBD2. Per the germline V gene, CDR1 is LGHDT and CDR2 is YNNKEL (reference sequence). The CDR3 covers 16 residues. J lost 5 bases, V lost 1 base, and 6 bases had no gene match. The DNA of the CDR3 is TGTGCCAGCAGCCAAGGACTAGCGGGCGCCAAAGATACGCAGTATTTT. Translation: CASSQGLAGAKDTQYF.